Described below is a single T cell receptor beta chain sequence and its context. The sample is drawn from a study of OX40 agonist ivuxolimab in advanced cancers. Repertoires were generated with immunoSEQ multiplex PCR, while TCRdb's copy carries only in-frame clones and drops some. The sample contains approximately 40,000 clones, about 88% of which appear only once. The CDR3 sequence is 18 residues long. V shed 0 bases and J shed 1 base, with 18 bases lying between them. Germline V gene sequence: CDR1 LNHDA, CDR2 SQIVND (reference sequence). Material: CD4+ or CD8+ T cells sorted from blood, obtained in a trial of the OX40 agonist ivuxolimab. The clonotype was recovered from an adult with an advanced solid tumor such as melanoma, head and neck, liver or kidney cancer. The chain is built from TRBV19 and TRBJ1-1; weak D call: TRBD1 (5 bases). CDR3 residues: CASSIDRIRGGPNTEAFF. Written as DNA, the CDR3 is TGTGCCAGTAGTATAGATCGGATCCGGGGCGGACCGAACACTGAAGCTTTCTTT. Full variable domain (missing parts from reference TRBV19 and TRBJ1-1): DGGITQSPKYLFRKEGQNVTLSCEQNLNHDAMYWYRQDPGQGLRLIYYSQIVNDFQKGDIAEGYSVSREKKESFPLTVTSAQKNPTAFYLCASSIDRIRGGPNTEAFFGQGTRLTVV.